Listed below are T cell receptor beta chains from one sample, sequenced in a study of cytomegalovirus exposure and HLA in healthy donors. Data came from immunoSEQ multiplex PCR; TCRdb stores just in-frame clones and leaves some out. The sample includes 130,000 to 150,000 clones. The sample was PBMCs. These receptors all come from a male donor in good health and CMV-seronegative. Each CDR3 is given with its conserved first and last residue. A D gene is named only where the DNA matches it firmly.

V	J	D	DNA	CDR3
TRBV2	TRBJ1-1	NA	TGTGCCAGCAGGGACAGCCCCGAGGGTAACACTGAAGCTTTCTTT	CASRDSPEGNTEAFF
TRBV4-3	TRBJ1-5	TRBD1	TGCGCCAGCAGGCCGGACAGGGGGCTTGATCAGCCCCAGCATTTT	CASRPDRGLDQPQHF
TRBV29-1	TRBJ2-1	NA	TGCAGCGTTGGAGGAAGCTCCGACAATGAGCAGTTCTTC	CSVGGSSDNEQFF
TRBV19	TRBJ1-5	TRBD1	TGTGCCAGTTCACAGGGGAGTATCAATCAGCCCCAGCATTTT	CASSQGSINQPQHF
TRBV29-1	TRBJ2-7	NA	TGCAGCGTACGTCCGCCGGGGGTGTTCTACGAGCAGTACTTC	CSVRPPGVFYEQYF
TRBV19	TRBJ2-1	TRBD2	TGTGCCAGTAGTAATGCGGGGGACTCCTACAATGAGCAGTTCTTC	CASSNAGDSYNEQFF
TRBV25-1	TRBJ2-5	TRBD2	TGTGCCAGCAGGGGTAGCGGGAGGGGGCAGACCCAGTACTTC	CASRGSGRGQTQYF
TRBV30	TRBJ2-1	NA	TGTGCCTGGAGTGCAGGGGTCTCCTACAATGAGCAGTTCTTC	CAWSAGVSYNEQFF
TRBV12-1	TRBJ1-1	NA	TGTGCCAGCAGCTTGACTGAACGACACACTGAAGCTTTCTTT	CASSLTERHTEAFF
TRBV5-4	TRBJ2-5	TRBD2	TGTGCCAGCAGCTGGGAGGCTAGCGGGGGGGCCCTCCAGTACTTC	CASSWEASGGALQYF
TRBV9	TRBJ1-1	NA	TGTGCCAGCAGCGGTCGAGGGAGAGGAAGCAACACTGAAGCTTTCTTT	CASSGRGRGSNTEAFF
TRBV19	TRBJ2-2	TRBD2	TGTGCCAGTAAACAGTTCTCAGTAGCGGGAGCCGGGGAGCTGTTTTTT	CASKQFSVAGAGELFF
TRBV15	TRBJ1-1	NA	TGTGCCACCAGCAGAGACAAGAACACTGAAGCTTTCTTT	CATSRDKNTEAFF
TRBV5-1	TRBJ1-1	NA	TGCGCCAGCAGCTTGGACAGCTCGGGGAAAACTGAAGCTTTCTTT	CASSLDSSGKTEAFF
TRBV19	TRBJ1-2	TRBD1	TGTGCCAGTAGTATGGGGACAGGGGCCAACTATGGCTACACCTTC	CASSMGTGANYGYTF
TRBV27	TRBJ1-5	NA	TGTGCCAGCAGTTTAGGGGGGGCTCGGGGTAGCCAGCATTTT	CASSLGGARGSQHF
TRBV6-5	TRBJ1-5	TRBD1	TGTGCCAGCAGTTTAGGACAGGGGAAACAGCCCCAGCATTTT	CASSLGQGKQPQHF
TRBV30	TRBJ1-2	TRBD1	TGTGCCTGGAGTCCTGACAGGGTTTTGCGTGGCTACACCTTC	CAWSPDRVLRGYTF
TRBV6-5	TRBJ1-2	NA	TGTGCCAGCACCAACTACCAAAGGAATAACTATGGCTACACCTTC	CASTNYQRNNYGYTF
TRBV19	TRBJ2-1	NA	TGTGCCAGTAGTATTGGCGGGAACGATGAGCAGTTCTTC	CASSIGGNDEQFF
TRBV18	TRBJ2-6	NA	TGTGCCAGCTCCGAACGAACATCAGGGTCTACCGGAGGGGCCAACGTCCTGACTTTC	CASSERTSGSTGGANVLTF
TRBV5-1	TRBJ2-2	TRBD2	TGCGCCAGCAGTGGGATACTAGCGGGAGCTGGCACCGGGGAGCTGTTTTTT	CASSGILAGAGTGELFF
TRBV2	TRBJ1-1	TRBD1	TGTGCCAGCAGTGAATGGGGCCTTTTGACAGGGGTCCGGAACACTGAAGCTTTCTTT	CASSEWGLLTGVRNTEAFF
TRBV15	TRBJ1-5	TRBD1	TGTGCCACCAGCAGAGGACAGGGGATCAATCAGCCCCAGCATTTT	CATSRGQGINQPQHF
TRBV30	TRBJ2-3	TRBD2	TGTGCCCACATGACTAGCGGGAGGAGCTCAGATACGCAGTATTTT	CAHMTSGRSSDTQYF
TRBV6-1	TRBJ1-3	NA	TGTGCCAGCAGTGGGAGCTCTGGAAACACCATATATTTT	CASSGSSGNTIYF
TRBV4-3	TRBJ1-5	NA	TGCGCCAGCAGCCAAGATACGCAGGTCCCGGGGCAGCCCCAGCATTTT	CASSQDTQVPGQPQHF
TRBV30	TRBJ1-2	NA	TGTGCCTGGAGCATTTCGATTACAGTAAACTATGGCTACACCTTC	CAWSISITVNYGYTF
TRBV4-1	TRBJ2-1	NA	TGCGCCAGCAGCCAAGATCCAGGGGCTCAACGGGACGAGCAGTTCTTC	CASSQDPGAQRDEQFF
TRBV12-2	TRBJ2-7	NA	TGTGCAAGTCGCTGCTACACCGGGATGGCGGCGCTGCCCTCCTACGAGCAGTACTTC	CASRCYTGMAALPSYEQYF
TRBV29-1	TRBJ2-7	TRBD1	TGCAGCGTTGTGACGGGACAGGGGTCCCACGAGCAGTACTTC	CSVVTGQGSHEQYF
TRBV29-1	TRBJ1-1	TRBD1	TGCAGCGTTACCGGGACAGTAGTTGAAGCTTTCTTT	CSVTGTVVEAFF
TRBV27	TRBJ2-2	NA	TGTGCCAGCAGTTTATCGAGGGCGGTAGGGACCGGGGAGCTGTTTTTT	CASSLSRAVGTGELFF
TRBV5-1	TRBJ2-4	TRBD2	TGCGCCAGCAGCCTCCGGACTAGCGGAGCTGGAAACATTCAGTACTTC	CASSLRTSGAGNIQYF
TRBV5-1	TRBJ1-3	NA	TGCGCCAGCAGCTTGGACAGGCTCTCTGGAAACACCATATATTTT	CASSLDRLSGNTIYF
TRBV29-1	TRBJ1-2	TRBD1	TGCAGCGTTCTTGTGGGACAGGGTGACTATGGCTACACCTTC	CSVLVGQGDYGYTF
TRBV6-5	TRBJ1-1	NA	TGTGCCAGCAGTCTAGACGGACAGAACACTGAAGCTTTCTTT	CASSLDGQNTEAFF
TRBV30	TRBJ1-5	NA	TGTGCCTGGAGTAGGGAGACATATCAGCCCCAGCATTTT	CAWSRETYQPQHF
TRBV28	TRBJ1-5	TRBD1	TGTGCCAGCAGTTTGTGGACAGGGGGCATGCCCCAGCATTTT	CASSLWTGGMPQHF
TRBV10-3	TRBJ1-5	NA	TGTGCCATCAGCCAGAAGGGGGATGGGAGCAATCAGCCCCAGCATTTT	CAISQKGDGSNQPQHF
TRBV28	TRBJ2-7	NA	TGTGCCAGCAGCCCCGGTCCCCCAGGCCTCCCCTACGAGCAGTACTTC	CASSPGPPGLPYEQYF
TRBV12-5	TRBJ2-1	NA	TGTGCTAGTGGTGCGGGACAGTGGGATAATGAGCAGTTCTTC	CASGAGQWDNEQFF
TRBV27	TRBJ2-7	TRBD1	TGTGCCAGCAGCTTTACCGGGACAGGGAATTACGAGCAGTACTTC	CASSFTGTGNYEQYF
TRBV21-1	TRBJ1-5	NA	TGTGCCAGCAGCAAAGAGCGCCCTAATCAGCCCCAGCATTTT	CASSKERPNQPQHF
TRBV11-1	TRBJ2-7	NA	TGTGCCAGCAGCTTTTCTGCCGGGACATCAGGCCACGAGCAGTACTTC	CASSFSAGTSGHEQYF
TRBV20-1	TRBJ2-7	TRBD1	TGCAGTGCTAACAGGGGCTACGAGCAGTACTTC	CSANRGYEQYF
TRBV18	TRBJ1-2	TRBD1	TGTGCCAGCTCACCACCGAACAGGGGGAAGTATGGCTACACCTTC	CASSPPNRGKYGYTF